This TCR beta chain was retrieved from a study of T cells after yellow fever vaccination. About the research overall: SMART-Seq v4 Ultra Low Input prepared the low-cell-number fractions. Overall study results and limits: Few clonotypes appeared in both CD4 and CD8 compartments. A weaker secondary response peaked on day 5, the primary on day 15. Researchers cautioned that FACS-sorted repertoires could harbor abundant clonotypes contaminating from the bulk population.

The ends were cut back, 1 base at V and 8 bases at J, with 8 bases in the middle. Germline CDR1 is MNHEY and CDR2 is SVGEGT. The CDR3 length is 12 residues. TCRdb redid the calling of the 5' RACE reads with MiXCR, one entry per CDR3 protein. The sample has hundreds of thousands of distinct CDR3 sequences, less than 15% seen once. A word on this clonotype: The antigen is unknown.

J is TRBJ1-2 and V is TRBV6-2 or TRBV6-3; D is unclear. This receptor was identified in a man in his thirties or forties who received the YFV17D yellow fever vaccine. Source: PBMCs, taken on the day of the yellow fever booster vaccination. This CDR3 reads CASSYLAGGYTF. The CDR3 DNA follows: TGTGCCAGCAGTTACTTGGCGGGAGGCTACACCTTC.